The 30 T cell receptor beta chains presented below share a single source sample, sequenced in a study of PD-L1 blockade in urothelial cancer. Sequenced by immunoSEQ multiplex PCR; TCRdb stores in-frame clones only, minus some. The data show some 52,000 clones, with 84% seen just once and about 5.3% held by the top ten. The sequencing used PBMCs, collected around atezolizumab (anti-PD-L1) treatment. The receptors here all came from a man aged 35 to 55 with urothelial cancer.

The chain is built from TRBV4-3 and TRBJ2-3; 11 bases map to TRBD2. The CDR3 is 17 residues long. Germline assignment: CDR1 LGHNA and CDR2 YSLEER. V lost 1 base, J lost 4 bases, and 7 bases stayed unmatched. CDR3 nucleotide sequence: TGCGCCAGCAGCCAAGCGGCGGGGACTAGCGGTTCAGATACGCAGTATTTT. Encoded protein: CASSQAAGTSGSDTQYF.

The chain has TRBV27 and TRBJ1-2; a weak D match, TRBD1 (5 bases). Trimming pared 5 bases from V and 6 bases from J, leaving 22 bases between. There are 16 residues in the CDR3. From germline, CDR1 is MNHEY and CDR2 SMNVEV (reference sequence). CDR3 DNA sequence: TGTGCCAGCAGTCTAAGGTCCACGACGGGGGGAGATGGCTACACCTTC. Protein: CASSLRSTTGGDGYTF.

This clone came up once. The genes are TRBV5-1 and TRBJ1-1, with 9 bases identical to TRBD1. The CDR3 has 15 amino acids. The ends lost 3 bases at V and 1 base at J; junction bases unmatched: 4. Germline lookup yields CDR1 SGHRS and CDR2 YFSETQ. The CDR3 DNA reads as TGCGCCAGCAGCTGGGGACAGGGAACGAACACTGAAGCTTTCTTT. Protein product: CASSWGQGTNTEAFF. Supplemented by reference TRBV5-1 and TRBJ1-1, the full variable domain reads KAGVTQTPRYLIKTRGQQVTLSCSPISGHRSVSWYQQTPGQGLQFLFEYFSETQRNKGNFPGRFSGRQFSNSRSEMNVSTLELGDSALYLCASSWGQGTNTEAFFGQGTRLTVV.

The rearrangement joins TRBV2 to TRBJ2-7, with D perhaps matching TRBD2 (6 bases). CDR1 and CDR2 from the germline V gene are SNHLY and FYNNEI. Trimming shortened V by 10 bases and J by 4 bases, and 14 bases separated the two germline ends. The CDR3 sequence is 12 residues long. The CDR3 DNA is TGTGCCACTAGCGCCAACAGATACGAGCAGTACTTC. Translated: CATSANRYEQYF. Drawing the rest from reference TRBV2 and TRBJ2-7, the complete variable domain is EPEVTQTPSHQVTQMGQEVILRCVPISNHLYFYWYRQILGQKVEFLVSFYNNEISEKSEIFDDQFSVERPDGSNFTLKIRSTKLEDSAMYFCATSANRYEQYFGPGTRLTVT.

V usage is TRBV19 and J usage is TRBJ1-2; 7 nucleotides line up with TRBD1. Germline trimming cut 6 bases from V and 0 bases from J; bases unmatched to any gene: 7. This CDR3 has 15 residues. Per the germline V gene, CDR1 is LNHDA and CDR2 is SQIVND (reference sequence). The CDR3 is CASSQRDSANYGYTF. The CDR3 nucleotides read TGTGCCAGTAGCCAAAGGGACAGCGCTAACTATGGCTACACCTTC.

The chain couples TRBV6-1 to TRBJ2-7, with no clear D. The CDR3 sequence is 13 residues long. Trimming pared 8 bases from V and 0 bases from J, leaving 11 bases between. CDR1 and CDR2 from the germline V gene are MNHNS and SASEGT. This chain's CDR3 is CASRHSSSYEQYF. The CDR3 nucleotides read TGTGCCAGCCGGCATAGCAGCTCCTACGAGCAGTACTTC.

V and J are TRBV7-2 and TRBJ1-1; 10 positions match TRBD1. V shed 3 bases and J 11 bases; nucleotides not matched to a gene: 3. Germline V gene lookup returns CDR1 SGHTA and CDR2 FQGNSA. There are 12 residues in the CDR3. The CDR3 nucleotides read TGTGCCAGCAGCTTCGGACAGGGGGAGGCTTTCTTT. Translation gives CASSFGQGEAFF.

The chain links TRBV7-9 to TRBJ2-7; no clear D gene. V lost 5 bases and J 5 bases, leaving 16 bases between the germline ends. Germline loops: CDR1 SEHNR, CDR2 FQNEAQ (reference sequence). This CDR3 comprises 14 residues. CDR3 residues: CASSPQRGTHEQYF. The CDR3 DNA is TGTGCCAGCAGCCCTCAAAGAGGTACCCACGAGCAGTACTTC.

The chain has TRBV28 and TRBJ1-4; TRBD1 agrees at 9 bases. Germline trimming cut 2 bases from V and 7 bases from J; bases unmatched to any gene: 5. There are 15 residues in the CDR3. Per germline, CDR1 MDHEN and CDR2 SYDVKM. The CDR3 region is CASSLGGQGFEKLFF. The CDR3 nucleotides are TGTGCCAGCAGTTTAGGGGGACAGGGATTTGAAAAACTGTTTTTT.

The chain's CDR3 is CASSSDAGQGTTNYGYTF. The CDR3 nucleotides are TGTGCCAGCAGCTCCGACGCGGGACAGGGGACAACAAACTATGGCTACACCTTC. The chain is built from TRBV7-9 and TRBJ1-2, with 10 bases lining up with TRBD1. V lost 4 bases and J lost 2; bases outside the gene matches: 13. The germline V gene encodes CDR1 SEHNR and CDR2 FQNEAQ (reference sequence). The CDR3 is 18 residues long.

There are many counts of this clone. This rearrangement joins TRBV7-2 to TRBJ2-7; TRBD2 matches at 9 bases. The CDR3 is made up of 13 amino acids. Germline V gene sequence: CDR1 SGHTA, CDR2 FQGNSA. The junction had 6 bases not matched to a gene; V was cut back by 6 bases and J by 6 bases. This CDR3 reads CASRGTSWVEQYF. CDR3 nucleotides: TGTGCCAGCAGGGGGACTAGCTGGGTCGAGCAGTACTTC.

CDR3 residues: CASSRSGTGELFF. CDR3 bases: TGTGCCAGCAGCAGGTCTGGAACCGGGGAGCTGTTTTTT. This chain connects TRBV6-5 to TRBJ2-2; D gene uncertain. The CDR3 runs to 13 residues. V was pared by 6 bases and J by 5 bases, with 10 bases between. In germline, CDR1 is MNHEY, CDR2 SVGAGI.

The chain recombines TRBV30 with TRBJ1-1; D might be TRBD1 (5 bases). Per germline, CDR1 GTSNPN and CDR2 SVGIG (reference sequence). Trimming removed 0 bases at V and 4 bases at J, with 12 bases between. CDR3 length equals 14 residues. The CDR3 DNA reads TGTGCCTGGAGTGTACTGCAAACAGGCACTGAAGCTTTCTTT. As protein: CAWSVLQTGTEAFF.

The chain combines TRBV10-3 with TRBJ2-2; perhaps TRBD1 as D (5 bases). The CDR3 sequence is 16 residues long. Germline lookup yields CDR1 ENHRY and CDR2 SYGVKD. Between the trimmed V and J ends, which lost 0 bases and 0 bases, there was a span of 8 bases. The chain's CDR3 is CAISESRQSNTGELFF. CDR3 DNA sequence: TGTGCCATCAGTGAGTCGCGACAGTCGAACACCGGGGAGCTGTTTTTT.

The chain carries TRBV7-6 and TRBJ1-4, with 8 bases aligning to TRBD1. The CDR3 extends over 16 amino acids. V lost 1 base and J lost 6; bases outside the gene matches: 7. The germline gives CDR1 SGHVS, CDR2 FNYEAQ. CDR3 residues: CASSLDGSGGYEKLFF. The CDR3 region has the DNA TGTGCCAGCAGCTTAGACGGTTCAGGGGGCTATGAAAAACTGTTTTTT.

The chain has TRBV4-3 and TRBJ1-2; 8 bases align to TRBD1. The CDR3 has 16 amino acids. Germline trimming cut 4 bases from V and 4 bases from J; bases unmatched to any gene: 11. Germline V gene data show CDR1 as LGHNA and CDR2 as YSLEER. The CDR3 DNA follows: TGCGCCAGCAGCCCAACAGGGGGGGGCTTCGGCTATGGCTACACCTTC. This codes for CASSPTGGGFGYGYTF.

CDR3 sequence: CASGQGFGEQYF. Here the CDR3 DNA reads TGTGCCAGCGGGCAGGGGTTCGGCGAGCAGTACTTC. The V call is TRBV18, the J call TRBJ2-7; tentatively, D is TRBD1 (6 bases). The length of the CDR3 is 12 residues. Trimming stripped 8 bases from V and 6 bases from J, with 14 bases between. CDR1 is KGHSH, CDR2 LQKENI, per germline.

This clone was seen only once. This chain connects TRBV7-2 to TRBJ2-1, with D possibly TRBD1 on 5 matching bases. Germline CDR1 SGHTA, CDR2 FQGNSA. V dropped 3 bases and J dropped 1 base, with 10 bases sitting between them. The CDR3 contains 15 residues. CDR3 protein: CASSFGQGSYNEQFF. CDR3 nucleotide sequence: TGTGCCAGCAGCTTCGGGCAGGGATCCTACAATGAGCAGTTCTTC. Using reference TRBV7-2 and TRBJ2-1 for the parts outside the CDR3, the full variable domain is GAGVSQSPSNKVTEKGKDVELRCDPISGHTALYWYRQSLGQGLEFLIYFQGNSAPDKSGLPSDRFSAERTGGSVSTLTIQRTQQEDSAVYLCASSFGQGSYNEQFFGPGTRLTVL.

This sequence joins TRBV6-4 and TRBJ2-1; the D gene is possibly TRBD1 (5 bases). The CDR3 has 16 residues. V was cut by 2 bases and J by 1 base, with 12 bases left in between. Per the germline V gene, CDR1 is MRHNA and CDR2 is SNTAGT. CDR3 coding DNA: TGTGCCAGCAGTGACCACAGGAAAGCATCCTACAATGAGCAGTTCTTC. Its protein is CASSDHRKASYNEQFF.

This clone showed up just a few times. V is TRBV18 and J is TRBJ2-7, with a weak D call TRBD2 (5 bases). The V end lost 4 bases, the J end lost 1 base, and 20 bases lay between the germline ends. The CDR3 has 17 residues. Germline CDR1 KGHSH, CDR2 LQKENI. CDR3 sequence (DNA): TGTGCCAGCTCACACAGTAGCGCGCTGACTTCATCCTACGAGCAGTACTTC. Its translation: CASSHSSALTSSYEQYF.

This rearrangement joins TRBV5-1 to TRBJ2-7; no clear D gene. V was clipped by 0 bases and J by 5 bases, with 15 bases between them. This CDR3 comprises 15 residues. Per the germline V gene, CDR1 is SGHRS and CDR2 is YFSETQ. This CDR3 is CASSLEPYYNDEQYF. The CDR3 DNA follows: TGCGCCAGCAGCTTGGAACCGTACTATAACGACGAGCAGTACTTC.

The chain links TRBV11-2 to TRBJ2-1; 8 positions agree with TRBD1. V lost 5 bases to trimming and J lost 14 bases; unmatched junction nucleotides: 5. Looked up from germline, CDR1 is SGHAT and CDR2 is FQNNGV. The CDR3 runs 11 residues. CDR3 coding DNA: TGTGCCAGCAGCCCGGACAGGGTAGAGTTCTTC. This encodes CASSPDRVEFF.

The chain recombines TRBV1 with TRBJ2-3; the D call in the table, TRBD1, was not verified against the DNA. TRBV1 is termed a pseudogene. This CDR3 is 21 amino acids long. CDR3 bases: TGCACCAGCAGCCAGGAAACCCCGGACAGGGCCGGCCGACGATCCGGAAATACGCAGTATTTT. Amino acids: CTSSQETPDRAGRRSGNTQYF.

The chain has TRBV18 and TRBJ1-5, with D uncertain. The CDR3 covers 15 residues. The V and J ends lost 6 bases and 2 bases respectively, with 14 bases between them. CDR1 is KGHSH and CDR2 is LQKENI in the germline V gene. The CDR3 protein is CASSGTEGGNQPQHF. In DNA form, the CDR3 reads TGTGCCAGCTCGGGCACGGAGGGAGGCAATCAGCCCCAGCATTTT.

The chain links TRBV4-1 to TRBJ2-1; tentative D call: TRBD2 (6 bases). Germline loops: CDR1 MGHRA, CDR2 YSYEKL. V was trimmed by 4 bases and J by 2 bases, leaving 18 bases between them. The CDR3 has 17 amino acids. CDR3 protein: CASSLYEPGATYNEQFF. In nucleotides, the CDR3 is TGCGCCAGCAGCCTCTATGAACCGGGAGCCACCTACAATGAGCAGTTCTTC.

The genes are TRBV28 and TRBJ2-2; D may be TRBD2 (6 bases). The CDR3 length is 13 residues. Germline CDR1 and CDR2: MDHEN and SYDVKM. V shed 8 bases and J shed 7 bases, with 14 bases lying between them. The CDR3 sequence is CASCGVLCGELFF. The CDR3, as DNA: TGTGCCAGCTGCGGGGTGCTTTGCGGGGAGCTGTTTTTT.

The genes are TRBV7-9 and TRBJ2-3; 9 bases align to TRBD1. The trim removed 2 bases at V and 3 bases at J, leaving 3 bases unmatched. Per the germline V gene, CDR1 is SEHNR and CDR2 is FQNEAQ (reference sequence). This CDR3 region has 15 residues. The CDR3 DNA follows: TGTGCCAGCAGCTTAAGGACAGGGGAGACAGATACGCAGTATTTT. Its protein product is CASSLRTGETDTQYF.

The chain couples TRBV5-6 to TRBJ1-2; D might be TRBD1 (6 bases). This CDR3 is 13 amino acids long. CDR1 SGHDT and CDR2 YYEEEE come from the germline V gene. V lost 4 bases and J 8 bases, leaving 15 bases between the germline ends. For the CDR3, the DNA is TGTGCCAGCAGCCCCCGGGGGGCTCGCGGCTACACCTTC. It is translated as CASSPRGARGYTF. Combining the CDR3 with reference TRBV5-6 and TRBJ1-2 gives the whole variable domain DAGVTQSPTHLIKTRGQQVTLRCSPKSGHDTVSWYQQALGQGPQFIFQYYEEEERQRGNFPDRFSGHQFPNYSSELNVNALLLGDSALYLCASSPRGARGYTFGSGTRLTVV.

The chain combines TRBV7-9 with TRBJ2-3; 9 bases agree with TRBD2. CDR3 size: 16 residues. V lost 2 bases and J lost 4; bases outside the gene matches: 7. Germline loops: CDR1 SEHNR, CDR2 FQNEAQ (reference sequence). Written as DNA, the CDR3 is TGTGCCAGCAGCTTATCGGCGGGAGGGGGAGCAGATACGCAGTATTTT. This sequence encodes CASSLSAGGGADTQYF.

CDR3 amino acids: CASSLELPDTQYF. The DNA for the CDR3 is TGTGCCAGCAGCCTCGAACTCCCAGATACGCAGTATTTT. V is TRBV7-2 and J is TRBJ2-3; D uncertain. V gave up 5 bases and J gave up 4 bases, with 10 bases separating them. CDR1 SGHTA and CDR2 FQGNSA come from the germline V gene. This CDR3 spans 13 amino acids.